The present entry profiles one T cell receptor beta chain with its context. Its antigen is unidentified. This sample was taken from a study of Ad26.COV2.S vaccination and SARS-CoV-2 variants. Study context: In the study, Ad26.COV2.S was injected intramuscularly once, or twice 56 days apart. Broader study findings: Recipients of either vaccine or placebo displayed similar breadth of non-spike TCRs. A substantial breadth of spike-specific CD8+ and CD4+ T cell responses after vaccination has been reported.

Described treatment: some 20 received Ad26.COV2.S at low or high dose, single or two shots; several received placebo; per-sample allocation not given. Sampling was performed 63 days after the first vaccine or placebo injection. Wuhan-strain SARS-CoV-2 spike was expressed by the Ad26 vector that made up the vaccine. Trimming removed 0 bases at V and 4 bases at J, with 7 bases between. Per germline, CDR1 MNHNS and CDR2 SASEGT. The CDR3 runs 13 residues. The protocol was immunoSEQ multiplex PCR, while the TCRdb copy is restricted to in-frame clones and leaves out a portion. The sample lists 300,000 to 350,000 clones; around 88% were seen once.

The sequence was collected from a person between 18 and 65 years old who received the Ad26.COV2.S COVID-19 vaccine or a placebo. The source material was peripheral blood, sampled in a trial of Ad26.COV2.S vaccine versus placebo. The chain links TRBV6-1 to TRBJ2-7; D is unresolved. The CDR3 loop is CASSEALKYEQYF. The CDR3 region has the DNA TGTGCCAGCAGTGAAGCCCTAAAGTACGAGCAGTACTTC.